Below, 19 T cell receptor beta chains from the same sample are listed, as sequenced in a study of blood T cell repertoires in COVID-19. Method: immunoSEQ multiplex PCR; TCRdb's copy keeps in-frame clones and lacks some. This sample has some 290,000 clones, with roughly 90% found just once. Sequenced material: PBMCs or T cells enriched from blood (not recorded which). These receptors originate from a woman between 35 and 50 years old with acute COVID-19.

CDR3 in amino acids: CASSGTLAGGRYEQYF. The CDR3 nucleotides are TGTGCCAGCAGCGGAACTCTAGCGGGAGGGAGGTACGAGCAGTACTTC. This chain links TRBV7-9 with TRBJ2-7, with 12 bases fitting TRBD2. Germline V gives CDR1 SEHNR, CDR2 FQNEAQ (reference sequence). The CDR3 has 16 amino acids. V dropped 5 bases and J dropped 4; count of bases not matched to a gene: 9.

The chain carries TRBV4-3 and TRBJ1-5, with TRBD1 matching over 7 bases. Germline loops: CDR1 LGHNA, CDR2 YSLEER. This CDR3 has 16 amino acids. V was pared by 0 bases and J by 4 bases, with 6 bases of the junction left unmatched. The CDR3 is CASSQEAGGPNQPQHF. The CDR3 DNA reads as TGCGCCAGCAGCCAAGAGGCAGGGGGACCAAATCAGCCCCAGCATTTT.

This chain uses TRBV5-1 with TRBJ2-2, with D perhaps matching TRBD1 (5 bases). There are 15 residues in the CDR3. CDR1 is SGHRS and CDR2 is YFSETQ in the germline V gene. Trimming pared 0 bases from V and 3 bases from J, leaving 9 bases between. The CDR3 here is CASSLGQSYTGELFF. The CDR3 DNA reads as TGCGCCAGCAGCTTGGGACAGAGTTACACCGGGGAGCTGTTTTTT.

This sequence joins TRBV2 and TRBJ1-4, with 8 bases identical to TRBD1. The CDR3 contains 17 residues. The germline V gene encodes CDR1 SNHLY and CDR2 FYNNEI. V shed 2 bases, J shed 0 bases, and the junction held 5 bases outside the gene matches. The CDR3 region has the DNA TGTGCCAGCAGTGAAAGGGACAGGACCTCAACTAATGAAAAACTGTTTTTT. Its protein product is CASSERDRTSTNEKLFF. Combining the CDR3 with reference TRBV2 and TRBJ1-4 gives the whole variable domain EPEVTQTPSHQVTQMGQEVILRCVPISNHLYFYWYRQILGQKVEFLVSFYNNEISEKSEIFDDQFSVERPDGSNFTLKIRSTKLEDSAMYFCASSERDRTSTNEKLFFGSGTQLSVL.

CDR3 sequence: CSARDLLTQYF. CDR3 in DNA: TGCAGTGCTAGAGATTTATTGACCCAGTACTTC. The chain joins TRBV20-1 to TRBJ2-5; D is uncertain. The V and J ends lost 0 bases and 7 bases respectively, with 6 bases between them. Germline V gene data show CDR1 as DFQATT and CDR2 as SNEGSKA (reference sequence). The CDR3 length is 11 residues.

CDR3 sequence reads: CASSQTLSGGAPDTQYF. The CDR3 nucleotides are TGTGCCAGCAGCCAAACCCTTAGCGGGGGGGCGCCAGATACGCAGTATTTT. The rearrangement links TRBV3-1 (or the pseudogene TRBV3-2) to TRBJ2-3; TRBD2 agrees at 11 bases. Germline CDR1 and CDR2: LGHDT and YNNKEL (reference sequence). V lost 2 bases and J lost 4; bases outside the gene matches: 8. The length of the CDR3 is 17 residues.

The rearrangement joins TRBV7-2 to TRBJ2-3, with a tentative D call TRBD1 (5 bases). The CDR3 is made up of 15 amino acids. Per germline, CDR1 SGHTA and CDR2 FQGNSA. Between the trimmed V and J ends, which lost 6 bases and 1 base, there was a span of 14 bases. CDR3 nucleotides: TGTGCCAGCAGTCCTGCCAGGGTAGGCACAGATACGCAGTATTTT. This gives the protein CASSPARVGTDTQYF. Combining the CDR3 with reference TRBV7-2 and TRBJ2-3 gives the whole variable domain GAGVSQSPSNKVTEKGKDVELRCDPISGHTALYWYRQSLGQGLEFLIYFQGNSAPDKSGLPSDRFSAERTGGSVSTLTIQRTQQEDSAVYLCASSPARVGTDTQYFGPGTRLTVL.

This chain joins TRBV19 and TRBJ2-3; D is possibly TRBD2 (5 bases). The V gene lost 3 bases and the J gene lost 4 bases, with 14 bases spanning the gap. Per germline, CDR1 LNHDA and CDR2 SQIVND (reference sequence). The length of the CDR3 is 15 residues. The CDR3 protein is CASSIYRGQADTQYF. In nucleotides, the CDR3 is TGTGCCAGTAGTATTTACCGGGGTCAGGCAGATACGCAGTATTTT.

The DNA of the CDR3 is TGTGCCACCAGCAGAGGGATAAAACAGGGGGCCTACGAGCAGTACTTC. This encodes CATSRGIKQGAYEQYF. V and J are TRBV15 and TRBJ2-7; 8 bases line up with TRBD1. The CDR3 consists of 16 residues. The V and J ends lost 1 base and 2 bases, in that order; junction bases with no gene match: 7. Germline V lookup: CDR1 LNHNV, CDR2 YYDKDF (reference sequence).

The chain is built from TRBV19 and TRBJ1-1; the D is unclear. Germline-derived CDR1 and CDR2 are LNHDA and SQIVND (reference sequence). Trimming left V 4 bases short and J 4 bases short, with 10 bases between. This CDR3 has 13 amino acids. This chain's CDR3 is CASSNDWSTEAFF. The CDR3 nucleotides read TGTGCCAGTAGTAACGACTGGAGCACTGAAGCTTTCTTT.

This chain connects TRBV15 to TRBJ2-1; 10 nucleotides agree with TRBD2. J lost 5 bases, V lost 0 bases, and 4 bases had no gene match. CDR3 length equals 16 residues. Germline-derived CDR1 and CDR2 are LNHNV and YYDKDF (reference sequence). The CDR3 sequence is CATSRDLAGAHNEQFF. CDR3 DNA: TGTGCCACCAGCAGAGATCTAGCGGGGGCCCACAATGAGCAGTTCTTC.

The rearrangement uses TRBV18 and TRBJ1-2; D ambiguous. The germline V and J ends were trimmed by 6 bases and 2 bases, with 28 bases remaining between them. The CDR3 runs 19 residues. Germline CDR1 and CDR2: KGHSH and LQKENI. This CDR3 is CASSLTNLPSPYGNYGYTF. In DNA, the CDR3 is TGTGCCAGCTCCTTAACTAACCTACCAAGTCCCTATGGAAACTATGGCTACACCTTC.

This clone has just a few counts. The CDR3 sequence is CASRLLVREDSANEKLFF. The CDR3 DNA reads as TGTGCAAGTCGCTTATTGGTACGAGAGGACAGTGCAAATGAAAAACTGTTTTTT. This rearrangement joins TRBV12-2 to TRBJ1-4; the table's D call, TRBD1, was not checked against the DNA. TRBV12-2 has pseudogene status. This CDR3 is 18 amino acids long.

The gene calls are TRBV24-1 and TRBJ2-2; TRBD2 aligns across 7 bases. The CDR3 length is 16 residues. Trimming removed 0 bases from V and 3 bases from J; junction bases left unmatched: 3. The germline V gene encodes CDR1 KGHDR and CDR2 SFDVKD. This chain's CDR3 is CATSDLQRGYTGELFF. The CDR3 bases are TGTGCCACCAGTGATTTGCAGCGGGGCTACACCGGGGAGCTGTTTTTT.

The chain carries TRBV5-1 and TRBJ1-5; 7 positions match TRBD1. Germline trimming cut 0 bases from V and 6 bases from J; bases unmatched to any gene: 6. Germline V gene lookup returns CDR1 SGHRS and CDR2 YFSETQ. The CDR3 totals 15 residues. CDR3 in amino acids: CASSLGQGEGQPQHF. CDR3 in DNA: TGCGCCAGCAGCTTGGGTCAGGGGGAAGGTCAGCCCCAGCATTTT.

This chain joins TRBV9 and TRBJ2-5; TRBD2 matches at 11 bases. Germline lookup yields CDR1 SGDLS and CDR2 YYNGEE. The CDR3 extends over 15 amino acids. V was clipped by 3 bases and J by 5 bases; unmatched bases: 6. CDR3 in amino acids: CASSGLAGGFETQYF. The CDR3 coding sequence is TGTGCCAGCAGCGGGCTAGCGGGGGGCTTTGAGACCCAGTACTTC.

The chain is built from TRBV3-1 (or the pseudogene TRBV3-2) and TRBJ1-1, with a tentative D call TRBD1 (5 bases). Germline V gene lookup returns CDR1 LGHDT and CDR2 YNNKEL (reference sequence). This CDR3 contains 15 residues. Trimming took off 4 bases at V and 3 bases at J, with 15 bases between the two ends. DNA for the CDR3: TGTGCCAGCAGCCTTTCCGGTGGGGCCCACACTGAAGCTTTCTTT. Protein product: CASSLSGGAHTEAFF.

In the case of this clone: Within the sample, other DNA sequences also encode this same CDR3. Written as DNA, the CDR3 is TGTGCCAGCAGTTGGAGACAGGGTGCTAACTATGGCTACACCTTC. It is translated as CASSWRQGANYGYTF. The rearrangement links TRBV6-5 to TRBJ1-2; 7 bases agree with TRBD1. CDR3 length equals 15 residues. V dropped 4 bases and J dropped 0; count of bases not matched to a gene: 5. CDR1 MNHEY and CDR2 SVGAGI come from the germline V gene.

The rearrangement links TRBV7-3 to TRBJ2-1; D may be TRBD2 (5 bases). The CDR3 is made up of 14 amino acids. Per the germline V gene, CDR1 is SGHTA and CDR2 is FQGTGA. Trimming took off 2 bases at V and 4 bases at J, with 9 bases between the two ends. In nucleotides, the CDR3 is TGTGCCAGCAGCTTACTAGCCGGATACAATGAGCAGTTCTTC. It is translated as CASSLLAGYNEQFF. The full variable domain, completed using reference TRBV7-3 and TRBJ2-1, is GAGVSQTPSNKVTEKGKYVELRCDPISGHTALYWYRQSLGQGPEFLIYFQGTGAADDSGLPNDRFFAVRPEGSVSTLKIQRTERGDSAVYLCASSLLAGYNEQFFGPGTRLTVL.